These 18 T cell receptor beta chains share one sample of origin, sequenced in a study of OX40 agonist ivuxolimab in advanced cancers. Repertoires were generated with immunoSEQ multiplex PCR, while TCRdb's copy carries only in-frame clones and drops some. The sample gives around 62,000 clones, about 89% of which show up once; approximately 1% is in the top ten. This sample comprised CD4+ or CD8+ T cells sorted from blood, obtained in a trial of the OX40 agonist ivuxolimab. The receptors come from an adult with an advanced solid tumor such as melanoma, head and neck, liver or kidney cancer.

Only one count was recorded for this clone. The genes are TRBV27 and TRBJ1-3; unclear D gene. Germline lookup yields CDR1 MNHEY and CDR2 SMNVEV (reference sequence). The CDR3 spans 15 residues. The V end lost 5 bases, the J end lost 1 base, and 12 bases lay between the germline ends. CDR3 DNA sequence: TGTGCCAGCAGTACCCATCCCGTGTCTGGAAACACCATATATTTT. Translating it yields CASSTHPVSGNTIYF.

V gene TRBV7-2 combines with J gene TRBJ1-2; the match to TRBD1 covers 9 bases. From germline, CDR1 is SGHTA and CDR2 FQGNSA. The CDR3 runs to 17 residues. V gave up 5 bases and J gave up 4 bases; unmatched junction bases: 14. CDR3 protein: CASSPVFGTGTLYGYTF. In nucleotides, the CDR3 is TGTGCCAGCAGCCCAGTTTTTGGGACAGGGACCCTCTATGGCTACACCTTC.

The chain joins TRBV6-1 to TRBJ1-1, with a tentative D call TRBD1 (5 bases). The CDR3 contains 14 residues. Germline V lookup: CDR1 MNHNS, CDR2 SASEGT. Deletions cut 7 bases from V and 0 bases from J, with 12 bases between. CDR3 loop: CASTMTVMNTEAFF. The CDR3 nucleotides are TGTGCCAGCACCATGACAGTTATGAACACTGAAGCTTTCTTT.

The chain joins TRBV30 to TRBJ2-1; 10 bases match TRBD1. In germline, CDR1 is GTSNPN, CDR2 SVGIG (reference sequence). CDR3 length: 14 residues. The ends lost 4 bases at V and 4 bases at J; junction bases unmatched: 4. The DNA of the CDR3 is TGTGCCTGGAAACGGGACAGGGGTTACAATGAGCAGTTCTTC. This sequence encodes CAWKRDRGYNEQFF.

The genes are TRBV27 and TRBJ2-1, with D perhaps matching TRBD1 (7 bases). V was clipped by 3 bases and J by 2 bases, with 11 bases between them. Germline V gene sequence: CDR1 MNHEY, CDR2 SMNVEV (reference sequence). This CDR3 contains 15 residues. CDR3: CASSLEGQPYNEQFF. DNA of the CDR3: TGTGCCAGCAGTTTGGAGGGACAGCCCTACAATGAGCAGTTCTTC.

The chain couples TRBV5-8 to TRBJ2-7; D remains unclear. The CDR3 is 11 residues long. V was clipped by 1 base and J by 7 bases, with 6 bases between them. CDR1 is SGHTS and CDR2 is YDEGEE in the germline V gene. DNA for the CDR3: TGTGCCAGCAGCTTGCGCCTGGAGCAGTACTTC. It translates to CASSLRLEQYF.

The genes are TRBV18 and TRBJ1-3; D is undetermined. With 0 bases removed from V and 2 bases from J, the gap between germline ends came to 14 bases. The V gene's germline CDR1 is KGHSH and CDR2 LQKENI. The CDR3 is made up of 17 amino acids. The CDR3 DNA follows: TGTGCCAGCTCACCACCTATAGGGATTGGAGCTGGAAACACCATATATTTT. It yields the protein CASSPPIGIGAGNTIYF.

The rearrangement uses TRBV5-1 and TRBJ2-5, with D maybe TRBD2 (6 bases). Germline assignment: CDR1 SGHRS and CDR2 YFSETQ. CDR3 length: 14 amino acids. Trimming cost V 4 bases and J 5 bases, with 15 bases left between them. The CDR3 sequence is CASSAGSRRETQYF. In DNA form, the CDR3 reads TGCGCCAGCAGCGCCGGGAGCAGAAGGGAGACCCAGTACTTC. The variable domain in full, completed from reference TRBV5-1 and TRBJ2-5, reads KAGVTQTPRYLIKTRGQQVTLSCSPISGHRSVSWYQQTPGQGLQFLFEYFSETQRNKGNFPGRFSGRQFSNSRSEMNVSTLELGDSALYLCASSAGSRRETQYFGPGTRLLVL.

The chain recombines TRBV6-1 with TRBJ1-5; D is undetermined. Deletions cut 6 bases from V and 4 bases from J, with 16 bases between. The CDR3 covers 15 residues. CDR1 and CDR2 from the germline V gene are MNHNS and SASEGT. In DNA form, the CDR3 reads TGTGCCAGCAGCATACTCCGGGCCTTTAATCAGCCCCAGCATTTT. This encodes CASSILRAFNQPQHF.

The chain is built from TRBV28 and TRBJ2-5; weak D call: TRBD1 (6 bases). This CDR3 comprises 15 residues. From germline, CDR1 is MDHEN and CDR2 SYDVKM. Trimming removed 6 bases at V and 7 bases at J, with 21 bases between. The CDR3 loop reads CASRSAGLGGRTQYF. In DNA form, the CDR3 reads TGTGCCAGCAGATCCGCAGGCCTAGGGGGTCGGACCCAGTACTTC. Full variable domain (outside the CDR3, taken from reference TRBV28 and TRBJ2-5): DVKVTQSSRYLVKRTGEKVFLECVQDMDHENMFWYRQDPGLGLRLIYFSYDVKMKEKGDIPEGYSVSREKKERFSLILESASTNQTSMYLCASRSAGLGGRTQYFGPGTRLLVL.

The chain couples TRBV4-1 to TRBJ2-7, with D perhaps matching TRBD2 (6 bases). Germline CDR1 reads MGHRA; CDR2 reads YSYEKL. The CDR3 spans 14 residues. The V and J ends lost 1 base and 7 bases respectively, with 14 bases between them. The CDR3 DNA is TGCGCCAGCAGCCAAGCGGGGAGGCCTAGTGAGCAGTACTTC. The encoded protein is CASSQAGRPSEQYF.

This clone was observed once. The CDR3 DNA reads as TGTGCCAGCAGCTTCGGGGGGGAACTGAACACTGAAGCTTTCTTT. It translates to CASSFGGELNTEAFF. The chain is built from TRBV5-4 and TRBJ1-1; D may be TRBD1 (5 bases). Germline V lookup: CDR1 SGHNT, CDR2 YYREEE (reference sequence). This CDR3 has 15 amino acids. Trimming took 2 bases from V and 0 from J, leaving 11 bases between them.

The rearrangement uses TRBV10-3 and TRBJ2-1, with 11 bases identical to TRBD2. With V trimmed by 0 bases and J by 13 bases, 11 bases remained unmatched. The germline CDR1 and CDR2 sequences are ENHRY and SYGVKD. The CDR3 is 16 residues long. The CDR3 coding sequence is TGTGCCATCAGTGAGTCTAACAGGGGGACTAGCGGAGCTCAGTTCTTC. Its translation: CAISESNRGTSGAQFF.

The chain is built from TRBV4-1 and TRBJ1-2; 7 bases fit TRBD1. Germline V gene data show CDR1 as MGHRA and CDR2 as YSYEKL. Trimming cost V 3 bases and J 4 bases; bases outside gene matches: 8. The CDR3 extends over 15 amino acids. Here the CDR3 reads CASSHRRTGPYGYTF. Written as DNA, the CDR3 is TGCGCCAGCAGCCATAGGCGGACAGGCCCCTATGGCTACACCTTC.

The chain combines TRBV5-4 with TRBJ2-1, with D perhaps matching TRBD2 (6 bases). This CDR3 spans 16 amino acids. The V gene lost 2 bases and the J gene lost 2 bases, with 14 bases spanning the gap. The V gene's germline CDR1 is SGHNT and CDR2 YYREEE (reference sequence). The CDR3 region is CASSFIGSGAYNEQFF. The CDR3 region has the DNA TGTGCCAGCAGCTTTATCGGGAGTGGTGCCTACAATGAGCAGTTCTTC.

This chain uses TRBV2 with TRBJ2-3, with TRBD1 identical over 8 bases. The V gene's germline CDR1 is SNHLY and CDR2 FYNNEI. CDR3 length equals 16 residues. The trim removed 8 bases at V and 1 base at J, leaving 11 bases unmatched. The CDR3 DNA reads TGTGCCAGCCTTCGACTTATGACAGGGGGCACAGATACGCAGTATTTT. This encodes CASLRLMTGGTDTQYF.

The V call is TRBV4-1, the J call TRBJ2-1; D unclear. Germline lookup yields CDR1 MGHRA and CDR2 YSYEKL. V lost 4 bases and J 9 bases, leaving 13 bases between the germline ends. CDR3 size: 13 residues. This CDR3 is CASSPGQQAEQFF. CDR3 sequence (DNA): TGCGCCAGCAGCCCCGGCCAGCAGGCTGAGCAGTTCTTC.

This clone showed up just once. The chain is built from TRBV5-1 and TRBJ2-1; 9 bases are shared with TRBD1. This CDR3 contains 15 residues. Trimming at V came to 2 bases and at J to 2 bases, leaving 2 bases not matched to a gene. CDR1 is SGHRS and CDR2 is YFSETQ in the germline V gene. The CDR3 DNA is TGCGCCAGCAGCTTACAGGGGGCCACCTACAATGAGCAGTTCTTC. Amino acid sequence: CASSLQGATYNEQFF.